This TCR beta chain appears in the sequencing data of a study of CD8 T cells in ankylosing spondylitis. This clonotype was seen ten or more times. What it recognizes is unknown. Quantitative molecular-barcoded 5'-RACE generated the TCR beta libraries. TCRdb processed the 5' RACE reads anew with MiXCR; each CDR3 protein has one entry. This sample has a few hundred thousand distinct CDR3 sequences, with under 8.5% found just once. The V end was cut by 5 bases, the J end by 9 bases, with 20 bases between. This CDR3 contains 14 residues. The germline V gene encodes CDR1 SQVTM and CDR2 ANQGSEA. Whole-study results and caveats: Certain motif variants had earlier appeared in reactive arthritis synovial fluid and blood. Clones linked with disease were CD8+ and fairly uncommon in the peripheral blood. Apparently characteristic of ankylosing spondylitis blood was a TCR beta motif (roughly 8 highly homologous variants).

The chain has TRBV29-1 and TRBJ2-1; D possibly corresponds to TRBD2 (6 bases). The sequenced sample was blood, either unsorted or a sorted T cell fraction (not recorded which). This TCR was sampled from a male donor with ankylosing spondylitis. The CDR3, as DNA: TGCAGCGTTAGGGGAGGCCAGGGTTGGGGTGAGCAGTTCTTC. Amino acid sequence: CSVRGGQGWGEQFF.